This T cell receptor (beta chain) emerged from a study of beta chain features in type 1 diabetes. Study as a whole: Sorted cell examination encompassed about 110,000,000 cells across all samples.

As for this clone: No antigen is known for it.

CDR3 length: 11 residues. CDR1 and CDR2 (germline): MDHEN, SYDVKM. Losses at the gene ends were 7 bases for V and 4 bases for J; bases not matched to a gene: 0. Sorting with CD45RO/CCR7/CD25/CD127/CD95/CD27 yielded naive, central memory, regulatory and stem-like memory CD4+ cells. Expressed TCRB transcripts were sequenced because the entire RNA isolate underwent reverse transcription. Each sample of naive, central memory or regulatory T cells had, on average, about 3.57 million reads. The protocol was immunoSEQ multiplex PCR, while the TCRdb copy is restricted to in-frame clones and leaves out a portion. This sample has about 160,000 clones, with 10% found just once. Study-level points and caveats: TCRB CDR3 length was moderately but significantly reduced in all four CD4+ subsets of Type 1 diabetes patients.

Sequencing input: central memory CD4+ T cells from blood. The TCR comes from a man younger than 45 with type 1 diabetes. The V call is TRBV28, the J call TRBJ1-2, with TRBD1 identical over 7 bases. The CDR3 here is CASTGGYGYTF. DNA for the CDR3: TGTGCCAGCACAGGGGGCTATGGCTACACCTTC.